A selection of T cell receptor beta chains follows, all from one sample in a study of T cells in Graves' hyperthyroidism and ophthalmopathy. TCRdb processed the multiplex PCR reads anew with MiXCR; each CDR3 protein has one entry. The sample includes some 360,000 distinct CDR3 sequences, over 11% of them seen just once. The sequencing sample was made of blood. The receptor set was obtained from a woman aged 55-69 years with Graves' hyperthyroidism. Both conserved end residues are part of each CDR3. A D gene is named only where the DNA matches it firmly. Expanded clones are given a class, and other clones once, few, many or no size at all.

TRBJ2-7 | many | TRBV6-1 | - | CASSCFPFSLAKQYF | TGTGCCAGCAGTTGCTTTCCTTTTTCCCTTGCTAAGCAGTACTTC
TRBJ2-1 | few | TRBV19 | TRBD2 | CASSPLRTSGSASSYNEQFF | TGTGCCAGTAGCCCCCTTAGGACTAGCGGGAGCGCAAGCTCCTACAATGAGCAGTTCTTC
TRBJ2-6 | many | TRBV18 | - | CASSPGTGANVLTF | TGTGCCAGCTCACCGGGGACTGGGGCCAACGTCCTGACTTTC
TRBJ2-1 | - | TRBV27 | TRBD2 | CASSFLTSGRAINEQFF | TGTGCCAGCAGTTTCCTGACTAGCGGGAGGGCCATCAATGAGCAGTTCTTC
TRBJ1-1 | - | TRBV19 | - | CASVKGGERLNTEAFF | TGTGCCAGTGTCAAGGGCGGAGAGAGATTGAACACTGAAGCTTTCTTT
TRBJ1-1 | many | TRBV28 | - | CASSPSSFTEAFF | TGTGCCAGCAGTCCTTCCTCATTCACCGAAGCTTTCTTT
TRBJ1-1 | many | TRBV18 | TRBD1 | CASSLNRGGYTEAFF | TGTGCCAGCTCGCTAAACAGGGGAGGGTACACTGAAGCTTTCTTT
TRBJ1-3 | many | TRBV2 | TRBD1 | CASSPILWTGDLVISGNTIYF | TGTGCCAGCAGTCCCATCCTCTGGACAGGGGACTTGGTAATCTCTGGAAACACCATATATTTT
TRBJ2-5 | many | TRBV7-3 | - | CASSLDNQETQYF | TGTGCCAGCAGCCTAGATAACCAAGAGACCCAGTACTTC
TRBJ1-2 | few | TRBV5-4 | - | CASSLVGGRGYTF | TGTGCCAGCAGCTTGGTCGGCGGAAGGGGCTACACCTTC
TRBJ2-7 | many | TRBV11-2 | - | CASSPPWTAYEQYF | TGTGCCAGCAGCCCCCCGTGGACAGCCTACGAGCAGTACTTC
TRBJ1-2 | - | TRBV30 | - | CAWTTGRGDWSGGYTF | TGTGCCTGGACGACGGGACGGGGGGATTGGTCTGGAGGCTACACCTTC
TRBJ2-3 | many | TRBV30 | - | CAWNWGTTDTQYF | TGTGCCTGGAACTGGGGGACCACAGATACGCAGTATTTT
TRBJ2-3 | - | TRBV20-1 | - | CSARGLSSTDTQYF | TGCAGTGCTAGAGGGCTTTCTAGCACAGATACGCAGTATTTT
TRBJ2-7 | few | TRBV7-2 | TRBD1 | CASSLAPGTGIYEQYF | TGTGCCAGCAGCTTAGCCCCCGGGACAGGGATCTACGAGCAGTACTTC
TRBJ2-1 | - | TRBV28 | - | CASHRVDSYNEQFF | TGTGCCAGCCACAGGGTAGACTCCTACAATGAGCAGTTCTTC
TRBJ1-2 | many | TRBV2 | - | CASSGGERYGYTF | TGTGCCAGCAGTGGGGGGGAGCGCTATGGCTACACCTTC
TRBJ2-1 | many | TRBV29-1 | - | CSVDREDNEQFF | TGCAGCGTTGACAGGGAAGACAATGAGCAGTTCTTC
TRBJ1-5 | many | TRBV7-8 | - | CASSPGEEGRLGGEGNQPQHF | TGTGCCAGCAGCCCGGGCGAAGAGGGAAGGTTGGGGGGTGAGGGGAATCAGCCCCAGCATTTT
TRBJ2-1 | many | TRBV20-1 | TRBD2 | CSARDRRELIDEQFF | TGCAGTGCTAGAGATCGGCGGGAGTTGATTGATGAGCAGTTCTTC
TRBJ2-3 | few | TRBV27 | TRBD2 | CASSEGGTSGDTQYF | TGTGCCAGCAGTGAGGGGGGGACTAGCGGGGATACGCAGTATTTT
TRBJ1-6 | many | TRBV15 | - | CATSTRGPYSSPLHF | TGTGCCACCAGTACTCGGGGACCTTACAGTTCACCCCTCCACTTT
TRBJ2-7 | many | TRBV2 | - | CASSTGLPGYEQYF | TGTGCCAGCAGTACGGGACTCCCTGGGTACGAGCAGTACTTC
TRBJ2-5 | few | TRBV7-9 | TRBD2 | CASSRGTSGETQYF | TGTGCCAGCAGCCGGGGGACTAGCGGGGAGACCCAGTACTTC
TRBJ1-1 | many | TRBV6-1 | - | CATRKMNTEAFF | TGTGCCACCAGGAAGATGAACACTGAAGCTTTCTTT
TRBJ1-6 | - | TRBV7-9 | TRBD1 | CASSLWDRANSPLHF | TGTGCCAGCAGCTTGTGGGACAGGGCTAATTCACCCCTCCACTTT
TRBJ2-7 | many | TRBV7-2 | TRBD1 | CASSFAGGAANEQYF | TGTGCCAGCAGCTTCGCAGGGGGCGCTGCTAACGAGCAGTACTTC
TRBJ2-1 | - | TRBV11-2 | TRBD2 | CASSLDSGIPNNEQFF | TGTGCCAGCAGCTTAGATAGCGGGATCCCCAACAATGAGCAGTTCTTC
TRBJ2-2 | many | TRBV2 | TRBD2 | CASSGRREGNTGELFF | TGTGCCAGCAGTGGAAGGCGGGAGGGTAACACCGGGGAGCTGTTTTTT
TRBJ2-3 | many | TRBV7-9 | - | CASSLWAGRLGTQYF | TGTGCCAGCAGCTTATGGGCAGGGCGGTTAGGTACGCAGTATTTT
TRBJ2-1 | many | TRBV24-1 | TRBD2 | CATSEGTSGTAYNEQFF | TGTGCCACCAGTGAGGGGACTAGCGGGACGGCCTACAATGAGCAGTTCTTC
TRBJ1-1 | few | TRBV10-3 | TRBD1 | CAISSTGGTEAFF | TGTGCCATCAGCTCGACAGGGGGGACTGAAGCTTTCTTT
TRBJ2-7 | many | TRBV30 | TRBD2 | CAWEPGLAGVDEQYF | TGTGCCTGGGAACCGGGACTAGCGGGAGTAGACGAGCAGTACTTC
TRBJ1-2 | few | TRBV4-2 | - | CASSQEGDGYYGGYTF | TGTGCCAGCAGCCAAGAGGGGGACGGGTACTATGGTGGCTACACCTTC
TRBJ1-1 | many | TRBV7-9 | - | CASSLAGGFTEAFF | TGTGCCAGCAGCTTAGCCGGGGGGTTCACTGAAGCTTTCTTT
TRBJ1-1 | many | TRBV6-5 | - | CASSYGGRADTEAFF | TGTGCCAGCAGTTACGGTGGGAGGGCGGACACTGAAGCTTTCTTT
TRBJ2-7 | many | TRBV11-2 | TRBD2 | CASSMALTSGSHEQYF | TGTGCCAGCAGCATGGCGTTGACTAGCGGCTCCCACGAGCAGTACTTC
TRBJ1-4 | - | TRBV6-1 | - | CAPPPGPSNEKLFF | TGTGCTCCGCCCCCGGGACCGAGTAATGAAAAACTGTTTTTT
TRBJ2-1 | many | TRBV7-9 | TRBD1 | CASSYSGTGNNEQFF | TGTGCCAGCAGCTATTCCGGGACAGGGAACAATGAGCAGTTCTTC